This T cell receptor (beta chain) originates from a study of shared clonotypes between healthy human individuals. Data came from immunoSEQ multiplex PCR; TCRdb stores just in-frame clones and leaves some out. There are around 2.3 million clones in the sample; 90% to 97% occur only once, and 0.13% lies in the top ten. The germline gives CDR1 SGHRS, CDR2 YFSETQ. The trim removed 4 bases at V and 3 bases at J, leaving 11 bases unmatched. This CDR3 has 16 residues. The sequencing sample was made of naive CD4+ T cells sorted from blood. Regarding subset: CD45RA+ positively selected. The source is a man younger than 35 in good health. The V gene is TRBV5-1, the J gene TRBJ2-7; 9 nucleotides align to TRBD1. The CDR3 DNA is TGCGCCAGCAGCCCGACCGGTGGGACAGGGAACTACGAGCAGTACTTC. This encodes CASSPTGGTGNYEQYF. Complete variable domain (other parts from reference TRBV5-1 and TRBJ2-7): KAGVTQTPRYLIKTRGQQVTLSCSPISGHRSVSWYQQTPGQGLQFLFEYFSETQRNKGNFPGRFSGRQFSNSRSEMNVSTLELGDSALYLCASSPTGGTGNYEQYFGPGTRLTVT.